These T cell receptor beta chains were read from a single sample in a study of OX40 agonist ivuxolimab in advanced cancers. Produced via immunoSEQ multiplex PCR; TCRdb's table is partial and in-frame only. The sample yields fewer than 80,000 clones, roughly 90% seen once. Sequencing was performed on CD4+ or CD8+ T cells sorted from blood, taken in a trial of the OX40 agonist ivuxolimab. The receptors here all came from an adult with an advanced solid tumor such as melanoma, head and neck, liver or kidney cancer. Each CDR3 is given with its conserved first and last residue. The D gene is left open where the match is weak. Clone size is given for some rows only: seen once, a few or many times, or a class if the clone is expanded.

j_call clone_size v_call cdr3_length d_call cdr3_aa cdr3_nt
TRBJ1-2 . TRBV7-2 15 TRBD1 CASSSGTGDPYGYTF TGTGCCAGCAGCTCCGGGACAGGGGATCCCTATGGCTACACCTTC
TRBJ2-1 . TRBV29-1 15 . CSVKLEGESYNEQFF TGCAGCGTCAAATTGGAGGGGGAATCCTACAATGAGCAGTTCTTC
TRBJ1-4 . TRBV30 14 . CAWSEGQGREKLFF TGTGCCTGGAGCGAGGGGCAGGGAAGAGAAAAACTGTTTTTT
TRBJ2-7 . TRBV5-1 16 . CASSLLGDILSYEQYF TGCGCCAGCAGCTTGTTGGGGGACATTCTGTCCTACGAGCAGTACTTC
TRBJ2-7 many TRBV5-1 16 TRBD1 CASSLVGTVSSYEQYF TGCGCCAGCAGCTTGGTAGGGACAGTTAGCTCCTACGAGCAGTACTTC
TRBJ1-4 once TRBV6-5 12 . CASREELRKLFF TGTGCCAGCAGAGAAGAACTAAGAAAACTGTTTTTT
TRBJ1-5 . TRBV28 15 . CASSLGGPWGQPQHF TGTGCCAGCAGCCTGGGAGGGCCCTGGGGTCAGCCCCAGCATTTT
TRBJ2-6 . TRBV11-2 16 . CASSLGPLSGANVLTF TGTGCCAGCAGCTTAGGTCCGCTTTCCGGGGCCAACGTCCTGACTTTC
TRBJ1-5 . TRBV2 15 TRBD1 CASSEEGTGSQPQHF TGTGCCAGCAGTGAAGAGGGGACAGGGTCCCAGCCCCAGCATTTT
TRBJ2-5 few TRBV27 13 . CASSFEWQETQYF TGTGCCAGCAGTTTCGAGTGGCAAGAGACCCAGTACTTC
TRBJ2-3 . TRBV6-4 15 . CASKKEATSTDTQYF TGTGCCAGCAAGAAGGAGGCGACTAGCACAGATACGCAGTATTTT
TRBJ1-5 once TRBV2 13 . CASSLGDNQPQHF TGTGCCAGCAGTCTAGGAGATAATCAGCCCCAGCATTTT
TRBJ2-5 . TRBV7-2 16 . CASSLFGGTLRETQYF TGTGCCAGCAGCTTATTCGGCGGGACTTTGAGGGAGACCCAGTACTTC
TRBJ2-3 . TRBV14 14 . CASSQGLPGPQTYF TGTGCCAGCAGCCAGGGTTTACCGGGACCTCAAACGTATTTT
TRBJ2-2 . TRBV30 14 TRBD1 CAWNTGGLTGELFF TGTGCCTGGAACACAGGGGGATTGACCGGGGAGCTGTTTTTT
TRBJ2-7 few TRBV15 12 . CATSTSHYEQYF TGTGCCACCAGCACTAGCCATTACGAGCAGTACTTC
TRBJ1-1 . TRBV30 14 . CAWTRGHPNTEAFF TGTGCCTGGACTAGGGGACACCCGAACACTGAAGCTTTCTTT
TRBJ2-7 . TRBV6-6 13 . CASSQGTSGEQYF TGTGCCAGCAGCCAGGGGACTTCAGGGGAGCAGTACTTC
TRBJ1-3 . TRBV18 12 . CASSPGENTIYF TGTGCCAGCTCACCGGGGGAAAACACCATATATTTT
TRBJ1-2 . TRBV7-2 12 . CASSPDNYGYTF TGTGCCAGCAGCCCAGATAACTATGGCTACACCTTC
TRBJ2-1 once TRBV29-1 12 . CSGKQGINEQFF TGCAGCGGGAAGCAGGGTATCAATGAGCAGTTCTTC
TRBJ2-3 . TRBV6-5 15 . CASRRGGQSTDTQYF TGTGCCAGTCGGCGAGGAGGACAAAGCACAGATACGCAGTATTTT
TRBJ2-2 . TRBV7-2 16 . CASSLQTPLNPGELFF TGTGCCAGCAGCTTACAGACACCATTAAACCCCGGGGAGCTGTTTTTT
TRBJ2-1 . TRBV9 15 TRBD1 CASSETGTGAELQFF TGTGCCAGCAGCGAGACCGGGACAGGGGCAGAATTGCAGTTCTTC
TRBJ2-1 . TRBV7-2 12 . CASSLWRDEQFF TGTGCCAGCAGCTTATGGAGGGATGAGCAGTTCTTC
TRBJ2-5 . TRBV2 14 . CASSEAGPRETQYF TGTGCCAGCAGTGAAGCGGGACCTCGCGAGACCCAGTACTTC
TRBJ2-3 once TRBV5-6 13 . CASSFVRADTQYF TGTGCCAGCAGCTTCGTCCGGGCAGATACGCAGTATTTT